This T cell receptor (beta chain) was profiled in a study of T-cell memory formation after mild COVID-19. Study summary: TCR clusters mostly belonged to single donors.

V shed 4 bases and J shed 5 bases, with 12 bases lying between them. This CDR3 region has 12 residues. The V gene's germline CDR1 is SQVTM and CDR2 ANQGSEA. This clonotype has just a few counts. TCRdb fed the 5' RACE reads into MiXCR, producing one record per CDR3 protein. The data hold some 490,000 distinct CDR3 sequences, with 15% to 20% observed a single time. The sample was PBMCs or a T cell subset sorted from them (not recorded which). This chain links TRBV29-1 with TRBJ2-7, with D possibly TRBD1 on 6 matching bases. The source of this sequence is an adult woman who had mild COVID-19 (a few samples of this study predate the infection). Cell type and time point are not known. The CDR3 sequence: CSVASGQNEQYF. CDR3 nucleotides: TGCAGCGTTGCGTCGGGACAAAACGAGCAGTACTTC.